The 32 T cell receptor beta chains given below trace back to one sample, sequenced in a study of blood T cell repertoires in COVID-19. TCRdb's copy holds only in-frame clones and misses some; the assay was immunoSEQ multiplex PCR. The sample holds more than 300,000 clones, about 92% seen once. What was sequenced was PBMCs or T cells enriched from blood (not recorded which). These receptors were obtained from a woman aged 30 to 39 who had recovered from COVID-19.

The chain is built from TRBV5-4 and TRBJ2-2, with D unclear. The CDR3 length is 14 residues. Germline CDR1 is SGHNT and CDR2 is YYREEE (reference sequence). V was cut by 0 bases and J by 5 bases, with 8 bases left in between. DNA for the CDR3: TGTGCCAGCAGCTTGGTGGCGGATACCGGGGAGCTGTTTTTT. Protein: CASSLVADTGELFF.

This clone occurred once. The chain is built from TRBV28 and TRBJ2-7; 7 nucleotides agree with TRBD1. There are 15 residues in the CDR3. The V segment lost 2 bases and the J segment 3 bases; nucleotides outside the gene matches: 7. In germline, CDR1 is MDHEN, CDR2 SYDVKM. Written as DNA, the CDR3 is TGTGCCAGCAGTTTAGAGGGCGCAGGGGGCTACGAGCAGTACTTC. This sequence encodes CASSLEGAGGYEQYF.

The CDR3 here is CASSYTRSSYEQYF. For the CDR3, the DNA is TGTGCCAGCAGTTACACAAGGAGCTCCTACGAGCAGTACTTC. The rearrangement joins TRBV6-5 to TRBJ2-7; D unresolved. Looked up from germline, CDR1 is MNHEY and CDR2 is SVGAGI. Trimming took off 2 bases at V and 0 bases at J, with 8 bases between the two ends. This CDR3 has 14 amino acids.

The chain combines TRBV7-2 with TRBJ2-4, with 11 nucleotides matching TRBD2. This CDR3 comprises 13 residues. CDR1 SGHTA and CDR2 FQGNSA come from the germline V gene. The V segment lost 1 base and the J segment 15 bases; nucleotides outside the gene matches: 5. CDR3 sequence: CASSLDSGRASYF. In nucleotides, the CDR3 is TGTGCCAGCAGCTTAGATAGCGGGAGGGCCTCGTACTTC.

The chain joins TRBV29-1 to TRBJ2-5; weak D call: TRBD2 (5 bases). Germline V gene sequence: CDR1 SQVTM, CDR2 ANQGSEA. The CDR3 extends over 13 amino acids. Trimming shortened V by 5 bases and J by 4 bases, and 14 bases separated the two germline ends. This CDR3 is CSVLVLAVETQYF. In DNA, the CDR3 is TGCAGCGTTTTGGTCCTAGCCGTAGAGACCCAGTACTTC.

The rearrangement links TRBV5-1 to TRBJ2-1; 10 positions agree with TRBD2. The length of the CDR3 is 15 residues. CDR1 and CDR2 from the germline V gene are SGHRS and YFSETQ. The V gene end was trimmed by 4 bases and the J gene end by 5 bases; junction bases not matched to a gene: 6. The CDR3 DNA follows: TGCGCCAGCAGCGGATTAGCGGGGGGACACAATGAGCAGTTCTTC. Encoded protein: CASSGLAGGHNEQFF. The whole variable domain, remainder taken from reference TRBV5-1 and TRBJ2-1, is KAGVTQTPRYLIKTRGQQVTLSCSPISGHRSVSWYQQTPGQGLQFLFEYFSETQRNKGNFPGRFSGRQFSNSRSEMNVSTLELGDSALYLCASSGLAGGHNEQFFGPGTRLTVL.

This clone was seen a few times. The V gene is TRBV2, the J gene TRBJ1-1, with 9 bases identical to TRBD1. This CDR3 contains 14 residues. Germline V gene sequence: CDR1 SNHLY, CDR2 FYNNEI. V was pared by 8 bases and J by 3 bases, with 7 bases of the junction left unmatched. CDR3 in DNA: TGTGCCAGCGCCACAGGGGGCGCCTACACTGAAGCTTTCTTT. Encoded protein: CASATGGAYTEAFF.

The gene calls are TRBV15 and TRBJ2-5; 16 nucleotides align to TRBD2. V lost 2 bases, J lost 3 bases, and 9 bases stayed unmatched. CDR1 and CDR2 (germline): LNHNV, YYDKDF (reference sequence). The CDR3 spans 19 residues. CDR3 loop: CATSRRGLAGGPRKETQYF. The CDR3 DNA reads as TGTGCCACCAGCAGACGGGGACTAGCGGGAGGGCCTCGGAAAGAGACCCAGTACTTC.

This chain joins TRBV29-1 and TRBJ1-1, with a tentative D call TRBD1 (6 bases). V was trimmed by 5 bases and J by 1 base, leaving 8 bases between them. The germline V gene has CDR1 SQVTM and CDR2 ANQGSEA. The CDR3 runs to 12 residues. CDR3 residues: CSVSRGNTEAFF. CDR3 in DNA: TGCAGCGTTAGCAGGGGGAACACTGAAGCTTTCTTT.

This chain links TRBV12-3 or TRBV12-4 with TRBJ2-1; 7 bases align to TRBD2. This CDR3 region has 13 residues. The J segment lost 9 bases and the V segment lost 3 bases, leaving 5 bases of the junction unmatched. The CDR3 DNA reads TGTGCCAGCAGTTTGCCGGGGGGAGTTGAGCAGTTCTTC. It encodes CASSLPGGVEQFF.

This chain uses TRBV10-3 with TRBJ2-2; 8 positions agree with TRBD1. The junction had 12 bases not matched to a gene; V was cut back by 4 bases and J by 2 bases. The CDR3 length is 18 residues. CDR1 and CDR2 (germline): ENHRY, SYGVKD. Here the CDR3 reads CAISGRTGLGENTGELFF. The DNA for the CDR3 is TGTGCCATCAGTGGCCGGACAGGGTTGGGGGAAAACACCGGGGAGCTGTTTTTT.

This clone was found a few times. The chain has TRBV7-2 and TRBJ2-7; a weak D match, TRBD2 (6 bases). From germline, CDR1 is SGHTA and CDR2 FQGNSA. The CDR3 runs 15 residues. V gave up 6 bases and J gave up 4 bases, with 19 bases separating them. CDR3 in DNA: TGTGCCAGCAGTCCCGGTGGAGCGGGTGGGTACGAGCAGTACTTC. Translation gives CASSPGGAGGYEQYF.

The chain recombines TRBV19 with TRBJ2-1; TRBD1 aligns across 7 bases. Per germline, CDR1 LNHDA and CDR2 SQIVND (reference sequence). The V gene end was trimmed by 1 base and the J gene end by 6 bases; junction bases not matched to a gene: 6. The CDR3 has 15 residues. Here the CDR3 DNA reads TGTGCCAGTAGTATAGGTTTTGGACAGGTCAATGAGCAGTTCTTC. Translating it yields CASSIGFGQVNEQFF. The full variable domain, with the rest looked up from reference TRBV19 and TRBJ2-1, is DGGITQSPKYLFRKEGQNVTLSCEQNLNHDAMYWYRQDPGQGLRLIYYSQIVNDFQKGDIAEGYSVSREKKESFPLTVTSAQKNPTAFYLCASSIGFGQVNEQFFGPGTRLTVL.

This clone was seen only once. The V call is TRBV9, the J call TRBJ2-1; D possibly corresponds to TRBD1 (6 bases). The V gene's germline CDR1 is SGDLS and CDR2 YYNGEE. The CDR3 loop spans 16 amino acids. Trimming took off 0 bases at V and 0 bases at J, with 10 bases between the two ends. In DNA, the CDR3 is TGTGCCAGCAGCGTAGGGGGGCCCAGCTCCTACAATGAGCAGTTCTTC. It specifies CASSVGGPSSYNEQFF.

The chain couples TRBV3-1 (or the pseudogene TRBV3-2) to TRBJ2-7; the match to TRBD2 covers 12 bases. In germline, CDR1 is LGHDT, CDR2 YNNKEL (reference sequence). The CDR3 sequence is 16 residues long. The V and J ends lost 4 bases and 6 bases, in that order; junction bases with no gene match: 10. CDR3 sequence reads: CASSRRTSGNSGEQYF. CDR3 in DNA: TGTGCCAGCAGCCGGCGGACTAGCGGGAATTCGGGCGAGCAGTACTTC.

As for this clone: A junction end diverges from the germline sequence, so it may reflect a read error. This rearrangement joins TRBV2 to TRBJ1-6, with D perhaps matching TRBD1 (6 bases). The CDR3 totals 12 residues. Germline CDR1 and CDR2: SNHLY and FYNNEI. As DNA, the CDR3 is TGTGCCAGCAGTGAAGTAATAGGGCAGGGGTTTTTT. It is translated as CASSEVIGQGFF. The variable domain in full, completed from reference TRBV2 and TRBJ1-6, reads EPEVTQTPSHQVTQMGQEVILRCVPISNHLYFYWYRQILGQKVEFLVSFYNNEISEKSEIFDDQFSVERPDGSNFTLKIRSTKLEDSAMYFCASSEVIGQGFFGNGTRLTVT.

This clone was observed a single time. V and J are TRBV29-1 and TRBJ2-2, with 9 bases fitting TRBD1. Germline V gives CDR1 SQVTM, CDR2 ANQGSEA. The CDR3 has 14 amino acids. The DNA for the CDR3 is TGCAGAGGGGACAGGGCCGCGAACACCGGGGAGCTGTTTTTT. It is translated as CRGDRAANTGELFF.

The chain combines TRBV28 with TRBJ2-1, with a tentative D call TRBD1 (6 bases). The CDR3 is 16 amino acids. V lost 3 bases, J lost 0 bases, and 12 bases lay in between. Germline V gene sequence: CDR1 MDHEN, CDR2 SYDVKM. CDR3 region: CASSFYQGSSYNEQFF. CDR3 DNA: TGTGCCAGCAGTTTTTACCAGGGGAGCTCCTACAATGAGCAGTTCTTC.

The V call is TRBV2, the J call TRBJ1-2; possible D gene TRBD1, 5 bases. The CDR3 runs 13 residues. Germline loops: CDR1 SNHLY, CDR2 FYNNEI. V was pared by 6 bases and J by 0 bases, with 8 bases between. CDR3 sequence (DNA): TGTGCCAGCAGGGGGGGAGCTAACTATGGCTACACCTTC. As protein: CASRGGANYGYTF.

The CDR3 nucleotides read TGCGCCAGCAGCCCGGGACTAGCGGACTACAATGAGCAGTTCTTC. Protein product: CASSPGLADYNEQFF. The chain links TRBV5-1 to TRBJ2-1; 11 bases are shared with TRBD2. Germline loops: CDR1 SGHRS, CDR2 YFSETQ. The length of the CDR3 is 15 residues. V dropped 4 bases and J dropped 3; count of bases not matched to a gene: 3. The whole variable domain, filled in from reference TRBV5-1 and TRBJ2-1, reads KAGVTQTPRYLIKTRGQQVTLSCSPISGHRSVSWYQQTPGQGLQFLFEYFSETQRNKGNFPGRFSGRQFSNSRSEMNVSTLELGDSALYLCASSPGLADYNEQFFGPGTRLTVL.

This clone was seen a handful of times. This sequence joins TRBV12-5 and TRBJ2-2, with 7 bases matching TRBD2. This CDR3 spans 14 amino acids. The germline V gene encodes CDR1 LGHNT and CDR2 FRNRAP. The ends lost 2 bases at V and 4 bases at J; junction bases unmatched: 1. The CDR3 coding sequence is TGTGCTAGTGGTTTGACTAGCGTCACCGGGGAGCTGTTTTTT. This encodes CASGLTSVTGELFF.

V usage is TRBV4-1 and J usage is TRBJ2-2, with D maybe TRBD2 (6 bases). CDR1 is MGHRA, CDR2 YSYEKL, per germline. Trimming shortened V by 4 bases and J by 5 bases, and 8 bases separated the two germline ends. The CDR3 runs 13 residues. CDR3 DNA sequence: TGCGCCAGCAGCCGGGGGGTTACCGGGGAGCTGTTTTTT. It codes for CASSRGVTGELFF.

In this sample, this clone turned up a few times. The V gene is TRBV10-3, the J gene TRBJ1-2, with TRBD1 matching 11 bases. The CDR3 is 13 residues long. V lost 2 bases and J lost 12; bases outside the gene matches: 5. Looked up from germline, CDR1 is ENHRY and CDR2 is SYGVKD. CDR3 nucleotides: TGTGCCATCAGTGAGGGGACAGGGGGTGAAAACACCTTC. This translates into CAISEGTGGENTF.

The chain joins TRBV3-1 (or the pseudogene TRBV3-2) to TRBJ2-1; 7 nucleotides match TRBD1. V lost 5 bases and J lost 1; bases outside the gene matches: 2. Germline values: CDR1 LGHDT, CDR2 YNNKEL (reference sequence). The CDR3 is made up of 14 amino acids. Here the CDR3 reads CASSIRGSYNEQFF. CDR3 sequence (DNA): TGTGCCAGCAGCATCAGGGGGTCCTACAATGAGCAGTTCTTC.

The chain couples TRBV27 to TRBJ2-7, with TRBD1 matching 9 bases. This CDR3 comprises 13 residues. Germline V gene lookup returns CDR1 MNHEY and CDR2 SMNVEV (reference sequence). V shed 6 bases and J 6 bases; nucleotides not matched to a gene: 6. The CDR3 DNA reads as TGTGCCAGCAGGGGACAGGGCGGAGGCGAGCAGTACTTC. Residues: CASRGQGGGEQYF.

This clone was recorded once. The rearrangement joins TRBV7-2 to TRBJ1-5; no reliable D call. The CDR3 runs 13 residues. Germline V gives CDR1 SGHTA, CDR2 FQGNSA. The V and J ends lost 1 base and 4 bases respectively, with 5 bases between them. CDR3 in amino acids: CASSLDLNQPQHF. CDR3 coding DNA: TGTGCCAGCAGCTTAGATCTGAATCAGCCCCAGCATTTT.

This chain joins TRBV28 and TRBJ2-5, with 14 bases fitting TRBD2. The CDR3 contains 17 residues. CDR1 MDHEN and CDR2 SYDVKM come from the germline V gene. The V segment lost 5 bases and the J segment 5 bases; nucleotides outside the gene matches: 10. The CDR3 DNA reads TGTGCCAGCAGTCCCACCGGGACTAGCGGGAGTCCGGAGACCCAGTACTTC. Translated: CASSPTGTSGSPETQYF.

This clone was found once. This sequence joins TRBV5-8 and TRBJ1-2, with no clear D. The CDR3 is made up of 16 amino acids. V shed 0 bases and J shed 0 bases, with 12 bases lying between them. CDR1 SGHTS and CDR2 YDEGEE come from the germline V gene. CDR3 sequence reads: CASSLVVRASNYGYTF. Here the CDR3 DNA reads TGTGCCAGCAGCTTGGTCGTTCGAGCTTCTAACTATGGCTACACCTTC.

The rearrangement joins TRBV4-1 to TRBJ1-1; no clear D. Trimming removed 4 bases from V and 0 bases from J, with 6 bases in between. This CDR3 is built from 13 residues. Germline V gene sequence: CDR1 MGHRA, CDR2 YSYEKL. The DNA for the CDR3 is TGCGCCAGCAGCCCCCGGGTGAACACTGAAGCTTTCTTT. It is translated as CASSPRVNTEAFF.

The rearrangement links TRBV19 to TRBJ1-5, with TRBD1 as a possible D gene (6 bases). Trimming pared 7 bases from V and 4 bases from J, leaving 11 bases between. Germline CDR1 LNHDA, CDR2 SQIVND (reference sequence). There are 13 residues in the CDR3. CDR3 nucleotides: TGTGCCAGTATGGACAGAGAGAATCAGCCCCAGCATTTT. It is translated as CASMDRENQPQHF.

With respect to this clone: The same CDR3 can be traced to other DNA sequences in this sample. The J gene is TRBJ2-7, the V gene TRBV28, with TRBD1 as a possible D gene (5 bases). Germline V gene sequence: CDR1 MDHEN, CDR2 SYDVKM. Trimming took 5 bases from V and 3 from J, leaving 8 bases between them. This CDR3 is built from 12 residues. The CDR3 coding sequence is TGTGCCAGCAGTCTCCAGGGCTACGAGCAGTACTTC. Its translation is CASSLQGYEQYF.

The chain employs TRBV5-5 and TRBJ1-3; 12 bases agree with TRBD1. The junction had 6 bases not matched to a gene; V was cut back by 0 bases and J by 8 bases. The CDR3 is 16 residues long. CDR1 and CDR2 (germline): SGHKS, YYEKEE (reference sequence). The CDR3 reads CASSLALGQGAYTIYF. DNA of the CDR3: TGTGCCAGCAGCTTGGCCTTGGGACAGGGGGCCTACACCATATATTTT.